This TCR beta chain stems from a study of T-cell reconstitution after alpha-beta-depleted transplantation in children. Findings and limits, study-wide: Several hundred expanded graft clones reportedly were the source of alpha-beta T cells about two months after transplant. The high TCRbeta diversity at day 60 in some patients came from surviving recipient T cells and thymic progenitors. T cells produced anew were the main source of T-cell counts and diversity one year after transplant.

This clonotype has more than one count but fewer than ten. The antigen is not known. V was pared by 8 bases and J by 1 base, with 5 bases between. This CDR3 contains 11 residues. The germline V gene has CDR1 KGHSH and CDR2 LQKENI. Preparation of the TCRbeta library was carried out with unique molecular identifiers. TCRdb reprocessed the PCR reads with MiXCR, giving one entry per CDR3 protein. The sample has under 75,000 distinct CDR3 sequences, approximately 10% seen once. This chain connects TRBV18 to TRBJ1-1; D not certain. The source material was PBMCs, sampled before TCRalphabeta/CD19-depleted stem cell transplant. This sequence originates from a boy younger than 18 with acute myeloid leukemia, due to receive a stem cell transplant. The CDR3, as DNA: TGTGCCAGCCTGGGGAACACTGAAGCTTTCTTT. As protein: CASLGNTEAFF. Full variable domain (rest looked up from reference TRBV18 and TRBJ1-1): NAGVMQNPRHLVRRRGQEARLRCSPMKGHSHVYWYRQLPEEGLKFMVYLQKENIIDESGMPKERFSAEFPKEGPSILRIQQVVRGDSAAYFCASLGNTEAFFGQGTRLTVV.